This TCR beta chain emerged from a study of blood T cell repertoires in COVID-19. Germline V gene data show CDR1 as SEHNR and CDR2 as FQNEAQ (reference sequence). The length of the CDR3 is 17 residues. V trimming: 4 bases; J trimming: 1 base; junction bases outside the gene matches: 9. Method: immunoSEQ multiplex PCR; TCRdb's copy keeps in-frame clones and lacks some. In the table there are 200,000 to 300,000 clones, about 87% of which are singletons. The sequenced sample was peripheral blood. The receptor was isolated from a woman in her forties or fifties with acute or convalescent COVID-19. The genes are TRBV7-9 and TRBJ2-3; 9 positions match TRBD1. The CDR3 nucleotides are TGTGCCAGCAGCTCGGGACAGGGTGTTGGAGGCACAGATACGCAGTATTTT. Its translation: CASSSGQGVGGTDTQYF. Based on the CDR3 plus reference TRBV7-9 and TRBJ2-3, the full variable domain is DTGVSQNPRHKITKRGQNVTFRCDPISEHNRLYWYRQTLGQGPEFLTYFQNEAQLEKSRLLSDRFSAERPKGSFSTLEIQRTEQGDSAMYLCASSSGQGVGGTDTQYFGPGTRLTVL.